This T cell receptor beta chain was retrieved from a study of cytomegalovirus exposure and HLA in healthy donors. Study-wide results and limits: The study designated 150 or so TCR beta chains cytomegalovirus-associated.

Produced via immunoSEQ multiplex PCR; TCRdb's table is partial and in-frame only. Seen here are over 110,000 clones, around 87% observed once, and the top ten hold approximately 8.7%. Notes on this clone: Its specificity is not known.

The CDR3 contains 15 residues. The J segment lost 4 bases and the V segment lost 4 bases, leaving 3 bases of the junction unmatched. Per the germline V gene, CDR1 is SGHAT and CDR2 is FQNNGV. The sequence was collected from a man between 18 and 35 years old in good health and CMV-seropositive. The source material was PBMCs. The chain is built from TRBV11-2 and TRBJ2-1; 11 bases line up with TRBD2. CDR3 nucleotides: TGTGCCAGCAGCTCCACTAGCGGGGGTTACAATGAGCAGTTCTTC. Protein product: CASSSTSGGYNEQFF.